This entry lists 23 T cell receptor beta chains sequenced from one sample in a study of glioma-infiltrating T cells after dendritic cell vaccination. Assay: immunoSEQ multiplex PCR; the TCRdb copy retains only in-frame clones and omits some. The sample consists of around 90,000 clones, about 81% of them appearing once. Time point noted: after dendritic cell vaccination, including at tumor progression/relapse. The source material was blood, sampled after dendritic cell vaccination. The receptors were sampled from a human donor with glioblastoma.

J is TRBJ1-3 and V is TRBV5-1, with D possibly being TRBD1 (6 bases). This CDR3 comprises 15 residues. Germline lookup yields CDR1 SGHRS and CDR2 YFSETQ. Trimming removed 0 bases from V and 0 bases from J, with 7 bases in between. In nucleotides, the CDR3 is TGCGCCAGCAGCTTGGTACAGGGCTCTGGAAACACCATATATTTT. Protein: CASSLVQGSGNTIYF.

The gene calls are TRBV6-1 and TRBJ1-5, with D unresolved. CDR3 size: 11 residues. Germline CDR1 reads MNHNS; CDR2 reads SASEGT. Trimming shortened V by 6 bases and J by 9 bases, and 9 bases separated the two germline ends. CDR3 sequence reads: CASSASRPQHF. The CDR3 DNA is TGTGCCAGCAGCGCCTCCAGGCCCCAGCATTTT.

The gene calls are TRBV29-1 and TRBJ2-3, with 7 bases that match TRBD2. Germline values: CDR1 SQVTM, CDR2 ANQGSEA. The CDR3 is 13 amino acids. The ends lost 7 bases at V and 0 bases at J; junction bases unmatched: 4. CDR3: CSGEAGSTDTQYF. The CDR3 nucleotides are TGCAGCGGAGAAGCGGGAAGCACAGATACGCAGTATTTT.

A note on this clone: At the DNA level, this CDR3 is encoded by other sequences in the same sample as well. The chain combines TRBV2 with TRBJ1-1; 7 bases match TRBD1. CDR3 length: 13 residues. The germline V gene has CDR1 SNHLY and CDR2 FYNNEI. With V trimmed by 5 bases and J by 1 base, 1 base remained unmatched. The CDR3 DNA reads TGTGCCAGCAGTCAGGGGGAGAACACTGAAGCTTTCTTT. Amino acids: CASSQGENTEAFF.

This chain uses TRBV7-9 with TRBJ1-5; 9 positions agree with TRBD1. The CDR3 is made up of 16 amino acids. V was pared by 5 bases and J by 4 bases, with 9 bases of the junction left unmatched. Germline CDR1 and CDR2: SEHNR and FQNEAQ (reference sequence). The CDR3 DNA reads as TGTGCCAGCAGCACCGGGACAGGGATGTTGAATCAGCCCCAGCATTTT. Translating it yields CASSTGTGMLNQPQHF.

The J gene is TRBJ1-6, the V gene TRBV15; 10 bases map to TRBD1. CDR3 length equals 14 residues. The germline CDR1 and CDR2 sequences are LNHNV and YYDKDF (reference sequence). V lost 8 bases, J lost 8 bases, and 6 bases stayed unmatched. CDR3 region: CATLADRGDSPLHF. The CDR3 DNA sequence: TGTGCCACCCTAGCGGACAGGGGGGATTCACCCCTCCACTTT.

The V call is TRBV5-1, the J call TRBJ2-1; tentative D call: TRBD2 (5 bases). This CDR3 is 15 amino acids long. The V and J ends lost 4 bases and 0 bases respectively, with 11 bases between them. Per germline, CDR1 SGHRS and CDR2 YFSETQ. The CDR3 sequence: CASSESGDSYNEQFF. In nucleotides, the CDR3 is TGCGCCAGCAGCGAAAGCGGAGACTCCTACAATGAGCAGTTCTTC.

This chain links TRBV4-2 with TRBJ1-2; D is possibly TRBD1 (5 bases). This CDR3 has 12 residues. The germline V and J ends were trimmed by 1 base and 8 bases, with 8 bases remaining between them. Germline CDR1 and CDR2: LGHNA and YNFKEQ. CDR3 region: CASSQVQGGYTF. For the CDR3, the DNA is TGTGCCAGCAGCCAAGTCCAGGGAGGCTACACCTTC.

This clone was recorded only once. The chain couples TRBV10-3 to TRBJ2-1; the match to TRBD2 covers 9 bases. V lost 6 bases and J lost 5; bases outside the gene matches: 5. In germline, CDR1 is ENHRY, CDR2 SYGVKD. The CDR3 is made up of 14 amino acids. The CDR3 loop reads CAIRRLADDNEQFF. The CDR3 DNA sequence: TGTGCCATCAGACGACTAGCGGATGACAATGAGCAGTTCTTC.

The chain employs TRBV19 and TRBJ1-3; D not resolved. CDR1 is LNHDA, CDR2 SQIVND, per germline (reference sequence). V was trimmed by 5 bases and J by 2 bases, leaving 19 bases between them. CDR3 length equals 17 residues. Here the CDR3 DNA reads TGTGCCAGTAGTCTTCGGGGTTCAGGTTCTGCTGGAAACACCATATATTTT. Its protein is CASSLRGSGSAGNTIYF.

The V gene is TRBV18, the J gene TRBJ1-2; D gene uncertain. The CDR3 is 14 residues long. Germline V gene lookup returns CDR1 KGHSH and CDR2 LQKENI. V was clipped by 4 bases and J by 1 base, with 10 bases between them. The CDR3 region has the DNA TGTGCCAGCTCACGGGCAGAACGTAACTATGGCTACACCTTC. Amino acids: CASSRAERNYGYTF.

The V gene is TRBV29-1, the J gene TRBJ1-2; TRBD1 aligns across 10 bases. The germline CDR1 and CDR2 sequences are SQVTM and ANQGSEA. The V and J ends lost 7 bases and 4 bases, in that order; junction bases with no gene match: 6. This CDR3 has 13 amino acids. CDR3 loop: CSGRQGAGYGYTF. The CDR3 DNA is TGCAGCGGGAGACAGGGGGCTGGCTATGGCTACACCTTC.

The chain joins TRBV7-9 to TRBJ1-2; D is unclear. The CDR3 has 13 residues. The germline gives CDR1 SEHNR, CDR2 FQNEAQ (reference sequence). V dropped 1 base and J dropped 2 bases, with 5 bases sitting between them. CDR3 nucleotide sequence: TGTGCCAGCAGCTTAGAACAGAACTATGGCTACACCTTC. Translating gives CASSLEQNYGYTF.

The chain recombines TRBV19 with TRBJ1-4; D ambiguous. Deletions cut 3 bases from V and 1 base from J, with 6 bases between. Germline CDR1 is LNHDA and CDR2 is SQIVND (reference sequence). This CDR3 region has 14 residues. The CDR3 here is CASSIGGTNEKLFF. The DNA for the CDR3 is TGTGCCAGTAGTATTGGAGGAACTAATGAAAAACTGTTTTTT.

The J gene is TRBJ1-2, the V gene TRBV28; D is unclear. Trimming left V 4 bases short and J 6 bases short, with 12 bases between. Per the germline V gene, CDR1 is MDHEN and CDR2 is SYDVKM. The CDR3 sequence is 13 residues long. CDR3 region: CASSSPHRDGYTF. CDR3 sequence (DNA): TGTGCCAGCAGTTCCCCGCATAGAGATGGCTACACCTTC.

The chain couples TRBV19 to TRBJ1-5, with D possibly being TRBD1 (5 bases). The CDR3 is 14 residues long. Per germline, CDR1 LNHDA and CDR2 SQIVND (reference sequence). With 5 bases removed from V and 5 bases from J, the gap between germline ends came to 13 bases. In DNA form, the CDR3 reads TGTGCCAGTAGTCCACAGGACGTAGATCAGCCCCAGCATTTT. Translation: CASSPQDVDQPQHF.

Only one count was recorded for this clone. This chain joins TRBV5-6 and TRBJ2-7; 7 nucleotides align to TRBD1. The junction had 13 bases not matched to a gene; V was cut back by 4 bases and J by 0 bases. The CDR3 totals 17 residues. Germline loops: CDR1 SGHDT, CDR2 YYEEEE. The CDR3 sequence is CASSSQNRGISSYEQYF. CDR3 DNA sequence: TGTGCCAGCAGCAGTCAAAACAGGGGAATCAGCTCCTACGAGCAGTACTTC.

V usage is TRBV4-2 and J usage is TRBJ2-3; 9 nucleotides match TRBD2. Germline V gives CDR1 LGHNA, CDR2 YNFKEQ. The length of the CDR3 is 17 residues. The V segment lost 5 bases and the J segment 4 bases; nucleotides outside the gene matches: 13. The CDR3 DNA sequence: TGTGCCAGCAGCTCTCTATCCTTAGGCGGGAGGGCAGATACGCAGTATTTT. It is translated as CASSSLSLGGRADTQYF.

V is TRBV5-1 and J is TRBJ2-2, with TRBD2 matching over 8 bases. V dropped 3 bases and J dropped 4; count of bases not matched to a gene: 8. The CDR3 has 16 residues. CDR1 SGHRS and CDR2 YFSETQ come from the germline V gene. For the CDR3, the DNA is TGCGCCAGCAGCTCCTTAGCGGGATTGGGCACCGGGGAGCTGTTTTTT. Protein: CASSSLAGLGTGELFF.

To note about this clone: In the same sample, other DNA sequences code for this CDR3. The chain's CDR3 is CASSAGAEAFF. The CDR3, as DNA: TGTGCCAGCTCCGCCGGGGCTGAAGCTTTCTTT. The rearrangement joins TRBV6-5 to TRBJ1-1; no definite D call. Germline CDR1 MNHEY, CDR2 SVGAGI. The CDR3 has 11 residues. V lost 8 bases, J lost 6 bases, and 10 bases lay in between.

The chain has TRBV27 and TRBJ1-6; a weak D match, TRBD1 (6 bases). Trimming cost V 3 bases and J 10 bases, with 13 bases left between them. CDR3 length: 14 residues. Looked up from germline, CDR1 is MNHEY and CDR2 is SMNVEV (reference sequence). The CDR3 nucleotides are TGTGCCAGCAGTTTCCAGAACAGGGAATCACCCCTCCACTTT. Encoded protein: CASSFQNRESPLHF.

The chain is built from TRBV5-1 and TRBJ2-2; TRBD2 is a possible D gene (6 bases). The CDR3 is 16 amino acids. Germline assignment: CDR1 SGHRS and CDR2 YFSETQ. V gave up 0 bases and J gave up 2 bases, with 11 bases separating them. The CDR3 region is CASSLDPGSNTGELFF. The CDR3 DNA is TGCGCCAGCAGCTTGGATCCCGGGAGCAACACCGGGGAGCTGTTTTTT.

The V call is TRBV7-9, the J call TRBJ2-5, with D possibly being TRBD2 (5 bases). The CDR3 covers 13 residues. Deletions cut 5 bases from V and 4 bases from J, with 11 bases between. CDR1 and CDR2 (germline): SEHNR, FQNEAQ (reference sequence). CDR3 coding DNA: TGTGCCAGCAGCCCCGGGGTTTCAGAGACCCAGTACTTC. It codes for CASSPGVSETQYF.